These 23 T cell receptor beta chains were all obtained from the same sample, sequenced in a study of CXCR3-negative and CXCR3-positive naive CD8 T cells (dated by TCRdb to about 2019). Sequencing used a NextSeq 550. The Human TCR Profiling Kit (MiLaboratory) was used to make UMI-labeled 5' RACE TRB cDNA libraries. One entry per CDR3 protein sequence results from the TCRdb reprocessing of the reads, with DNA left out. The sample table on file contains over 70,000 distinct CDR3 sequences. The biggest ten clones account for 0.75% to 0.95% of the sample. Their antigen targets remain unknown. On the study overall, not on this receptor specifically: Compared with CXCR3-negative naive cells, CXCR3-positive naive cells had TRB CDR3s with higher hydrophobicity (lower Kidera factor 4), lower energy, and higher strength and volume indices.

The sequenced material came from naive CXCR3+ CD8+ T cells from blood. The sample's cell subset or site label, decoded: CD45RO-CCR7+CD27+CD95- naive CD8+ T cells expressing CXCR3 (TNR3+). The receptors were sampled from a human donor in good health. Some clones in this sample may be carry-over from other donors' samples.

The CDR3 protein is CSARGASYNEQFF. The chain couples TRBV20-1 to TRBJ2-1; with no DNA, the TCRdb D assignment of TRBD1 cannot be verified. The CDR3 is made up of 13 amino acids. Germline V gene sequence: CDR1 DFQATT, CDR2 SNEGSKA (reference sequence).

CDR3 residues: CASSIPGLAGGEETQYF. The rearrangement uses TRBV28 and TRBJ2-5; absent DNA, TCRdb's TRBD2 call cannot be checked. Germline V gene sequence: CDR1 MDHEN, CDR2 SYDVKM. The CDR3 has 17 residues.

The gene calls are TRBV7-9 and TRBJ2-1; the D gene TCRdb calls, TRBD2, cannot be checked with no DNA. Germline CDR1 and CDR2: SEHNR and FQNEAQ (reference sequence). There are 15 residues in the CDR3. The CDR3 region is CASIEGLAGANEQFF.

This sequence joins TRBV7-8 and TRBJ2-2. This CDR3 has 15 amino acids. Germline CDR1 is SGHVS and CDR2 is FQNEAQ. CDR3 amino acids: CASSLEPGNTGELFF.

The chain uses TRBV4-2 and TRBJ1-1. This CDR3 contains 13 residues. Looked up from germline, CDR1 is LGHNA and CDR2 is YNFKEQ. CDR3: CASSQDWDSEAFF.

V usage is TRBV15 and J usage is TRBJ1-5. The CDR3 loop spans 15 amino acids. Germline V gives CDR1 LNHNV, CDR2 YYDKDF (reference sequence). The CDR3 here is CATSRDLGLNQPQHF.

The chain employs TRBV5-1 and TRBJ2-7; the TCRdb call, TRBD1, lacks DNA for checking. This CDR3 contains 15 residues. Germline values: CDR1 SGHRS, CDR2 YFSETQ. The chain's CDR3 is CASSWNRGDTYEQYF.

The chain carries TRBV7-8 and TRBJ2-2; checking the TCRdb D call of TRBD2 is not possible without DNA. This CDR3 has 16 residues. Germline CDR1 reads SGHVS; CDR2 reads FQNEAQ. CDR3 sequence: CASSLAEGLGGGELFF.

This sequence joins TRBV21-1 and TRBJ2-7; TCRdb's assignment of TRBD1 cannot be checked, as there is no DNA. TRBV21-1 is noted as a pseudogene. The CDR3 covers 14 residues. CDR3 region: CASRRTGLYYEQYF.

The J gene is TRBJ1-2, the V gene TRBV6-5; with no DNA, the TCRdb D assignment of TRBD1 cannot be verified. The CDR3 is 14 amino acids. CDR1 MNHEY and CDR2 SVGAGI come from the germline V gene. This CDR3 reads CASNPGQPVLGYTF.

This CDR3 reads CASSLTGGGYNEQFF. This chain uses TRBV7-3 with TRBJ2-1; as DNA is missing, the TRBD1 call by TCRdb cannot be tested. The CDR3 consists of 15 residues. Germline CDR1 and CDR2: SGHTA and FQGTGA.

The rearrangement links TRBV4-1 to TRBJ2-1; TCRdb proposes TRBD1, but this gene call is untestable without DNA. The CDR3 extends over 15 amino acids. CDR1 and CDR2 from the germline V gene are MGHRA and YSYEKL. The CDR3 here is CASSLPGQGSDEQFF.

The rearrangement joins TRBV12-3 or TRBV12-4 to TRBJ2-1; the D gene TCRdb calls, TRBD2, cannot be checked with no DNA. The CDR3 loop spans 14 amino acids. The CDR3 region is CASSFTALYNEQFF.

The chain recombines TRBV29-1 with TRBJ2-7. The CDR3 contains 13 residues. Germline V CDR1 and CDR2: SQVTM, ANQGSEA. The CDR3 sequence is CSVEEQTPYEQYF.

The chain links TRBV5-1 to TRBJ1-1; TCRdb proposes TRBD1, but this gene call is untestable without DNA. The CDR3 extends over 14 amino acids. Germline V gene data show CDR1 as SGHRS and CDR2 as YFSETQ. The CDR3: CASSHRGSNTEAFF.

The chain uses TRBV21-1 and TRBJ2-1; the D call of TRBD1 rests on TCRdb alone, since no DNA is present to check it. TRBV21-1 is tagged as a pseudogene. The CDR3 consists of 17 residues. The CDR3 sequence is CASSSCRTGGSYNEQFF.

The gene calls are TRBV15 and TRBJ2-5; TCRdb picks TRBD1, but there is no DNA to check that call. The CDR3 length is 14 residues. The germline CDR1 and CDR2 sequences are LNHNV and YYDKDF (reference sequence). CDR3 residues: CATSRETKGETQYF.

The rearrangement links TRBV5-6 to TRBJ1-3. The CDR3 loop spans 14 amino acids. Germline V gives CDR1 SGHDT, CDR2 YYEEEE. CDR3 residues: CASSLDGNGNTIYF. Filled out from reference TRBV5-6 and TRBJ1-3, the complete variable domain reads DAGVTQSPTHLIKTRGQQVTLRCSPKSGHDTVSWYQQALGQGPQFIFQYYEEEERQRGNFPDRFSGHQFPNYSSELNVNALLLGDSALYLCASSLDGNGNTIYFGEGSWLTVV.

The CDR3 protein is CATSTQGASYEQYF. The chain recombines TRBV15 with TRBJ2-7; TCRdb's D gene call, TRBD1, goes unchecked for lack of DNA. Germline values: CDR1 LNHNV, CDR2 YYDKDF (reference sequence). This CDR3 is built from 14 residues.

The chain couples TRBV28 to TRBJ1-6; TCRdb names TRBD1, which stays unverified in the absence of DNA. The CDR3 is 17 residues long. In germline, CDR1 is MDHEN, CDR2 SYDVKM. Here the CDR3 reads CASRWTGIFFPDSPLHF.

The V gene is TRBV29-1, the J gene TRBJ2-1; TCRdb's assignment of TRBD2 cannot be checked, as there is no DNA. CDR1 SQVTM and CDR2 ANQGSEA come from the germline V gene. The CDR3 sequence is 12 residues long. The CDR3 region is CSVGTNYNEQFF.

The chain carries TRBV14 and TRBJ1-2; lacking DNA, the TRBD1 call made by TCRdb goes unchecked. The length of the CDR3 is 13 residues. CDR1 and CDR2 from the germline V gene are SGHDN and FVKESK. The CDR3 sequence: CASSQGTPYGYTF.

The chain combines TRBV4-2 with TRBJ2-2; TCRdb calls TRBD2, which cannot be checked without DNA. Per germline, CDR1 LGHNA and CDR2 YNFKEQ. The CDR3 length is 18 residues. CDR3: CASSQEDVGSLVCGELFF.